Sequencing of this TCR beta chain was carried out in a study of blood T cell repertoires in COVID-19. Study overall: Sites in the United States, Italy and Spain provided acute and convalescent COVID-19 samples.

In germline, CDR1 is KGHSH, CDR2 LQKENI. After removal of 3 bases from V and 9 bases from J, the junction contained 4 bases not matched to a gene. The CDR3 has 14 residues. TCRdb keeps only in-frame clones here, not all; method: immunoSEQ multiplex PCR. The sample holds 400,000 to 500,000 clones, more than 70% seen once. The sample comprised PBMCs or T cells enriched from blood (not recorded which). The V call is TRBV18, the J call TRBJ1-6; 8 nucleotides match TRBD1. This TCR was sampled from a woman between 18 and 29 years old who had been exposed to COVID-19. CDR3 DNA: TGTGCCAGCTCACCCGAACAGGGGGGTTCACCCCTCCACTTT. It encodes CASSPEQGGSPLHF.